A single sample is the source of the 10 T cell receptor beta chains below, sequenced in a study of cytomegalovirus exposure and HLA in healthy donors. TCRdb keeps only in-frame clones here, not all; method: immunoSEQ multiplex PCR. Here the sample spans under 150,000 clones, more than 75% being singletons. Sequencing was done on a sample of PBMCs. The receptors were gathered from a man aged 18 to 29 in good health and CMV-seropositive.

This clone was observed a single time. The DNA for the CDR3 is TGTGCCAGCAGCTTGTGGGACAGGGAAGCTGGGGCCAACGTCCTGACTTTC. As protein: CASSLWDREAGANVLTF. The genes are TRBV5-4 and TRBJ2-6, with TRBD1 matching over 9 bases. Germline CDR1 and CDR2: SGHNT and YYREEE (reference sequence). There are 17 residues in the CDR3. Trimming took 1 base from V and 2 from J; bases not matched to a gene: 4. The full variable domain, its missing parts supplied by reference TRBV5-4 and TRBJ2-6, is ETGVTQSPTHLIKTRGQQVTLRCSSQSGHNTVSWYQQALGQGPQFIFQYYREEENGRGNFPPRFSGLQFPNYSSELNVNALELDDSALYLCASSLWDREAGANVLTFGAGSRLTVL.

This chain uses TRBV6-5 with TRBJ2-3; D may be TRBD2 (5 bases). Trimming pared 2 bases from V and 4 bases from J, leaving 13 bases between. This CDR3 contains 15 residues. From germline, CDR1 is MNHEY and CDR2 SVGAGI. As DNA, the CDR3 is TGTGCCAGCAGTTACGGGCGAGGGTTCTCAGATACGCAGTATTTT. Translating it yields CASSYGRGFSDTQYF.

The J gene is TRBJ1-4, the V gene TRBV2, with 7 positions matching TRBD1. CDR1 is SNHLY and CDR2 is FYNNEI in the germline V gene. The CDR3 covers 15 residues. The V gene end was trimmed by 2 bases and the J gene end by 5 bases; junction bases not matched to a gene: 5. The CDR3 sequence: CASSELGQKNEKLFF. CDR3 nucleotide sequence: TGTGCCAGCAGTGAACTGGGACAGAAGAATGAAAAACTGTTTTTT.

This clone was found a few times. The chain couples TRBV7-9 to TRBJ1-3; possibly TRBD1 for D (6 bases). This CDR3 has 16 residues. V dropped 1 base and J dropped 1 base, with 11 bases sitting between them. Germline V gene lookup returns CDR1 SEHNR and CDR2 FQNEAQ (reference sequence). The CDR3 spells CASSLGTVSSGNTIYF. Written as DNA, the CDR3 is TGTGCCAGCAGCTTAGGGACAGTCTCTTCTGGAAACACCATATATTTT.

This clone was observed a handful of times. Other DNA sequences in this sample translate to the same CDR3. The V gene is TRBV30, the J gene TRBJ1-5, with 7 positions matching TRBD1. Germline CDR1 reads GTSNPN; CDR2 reads SVGIG (reference sequence). CDR3 size: 13 residues. After removal of 1 base from V and 5 bases from J, the junction contained 2 bases not matched to a gene. The CDR3 DNA reads TGTGCCTGGAGTGGGCAGGGGGATCAGCCCCAGCATTTT. As protein: CAWSGQGDQPQHF.

This CDR3 reads CASSTQGARTYEQYF. CDR3 DNA: TGTGCCAGCAGTACTCAGGGGGCTCGGACTTACGAGCAGTACTTC. This chain joins TRBV5-6 and TRBJ2-7; 8 positions agree with TRBD1. The CDR3 spans 15 residues. The junction had 11 bases not matched to a gene; V was cut back by 5 bases and J by 4 bases. Germline lookup yields CDR1 SGHDT and CDR2 YYEEEE.

The chain carries TRBV9 and TRBJ1-2, with 9 bases aligning to TRBD1. The CDR3 runs to 15 residues. V lost 3 bases to trimming and J lost 4 bases; unmatched junction nucleotides: 7. Germline CDR1 reads SGDLS; CDR2 reads YYNGEE. CDR3 residues: CASSAGQGSIYGYTF. The CDR3 DNA follows: TGTGCCAGCAGCGCCGGACAGGGGAGTATCTATGGCTACACCTTC.

This rearrangement joins TRBV10-3 to TRBJ2-7; the D gene is possibly TRBD1 (6 bases). The CDR3 is 16 residues long. Germline V lookup: CDR1 ENHRY, CDR2 SYGVKD. Trimming stripped 3 bases from V and 5 bases from J, with 20 bases between. The CDR3 DNA is TGTGCCATCAGTGACAGGATCCTGATCAGGGGTCACGAGCAGTACTTC. This translates into CAISDRILIRGHEQYF.

V is TRBV6-6 and J is TRBJ2-3; tentative D call: TRBD1 (5 bases). From germline, CDR1 is MNHNY and CDR2 SVGAGI (reference sequence). This CDR3 has 13 residues. Trimming pared 6 bases from V and 3 bases from J, leaving 10 bases between. The CDR3 sequence: CASRGAGTDTQYF. The DNA for the CDR3 is TGTGCCAGCAGAGGGGCAGGGACAGATACGCAGTATTTT.

The chain links TRBV7-8 to TRBJ2-1; TRBD1 matches 7 bases. Germline V gene data show CDR1 as SGHVS and CDR2 as FQNEAQ. Unmatched junction bases numbered 3, after V lost 1 base and J lost 9 bases. The CDR3 covers 13 residues. The CDR3 region is CASSLETGSEQFF. For the CDR3, the DNA is TGTGCCAGCAGCTTAGAGACAGGGAGTGAGCAGTTCTTC.